A few counts support the clone carrying this TCR beta chain. The germline gives CDR1 SGHRS, CDR2 YFSETQ. The CDR3 is made up of 15 amino acids. V lost 6 bases and J lost 0; bases outside the gene matches: 8. Since all of the isolated RNA was reverse transcribed, expressed TCRB transcripts were what got sequenced. Produced via immunoSEQ multiplex PCR; TCRdb's table is partial and in-frame only. The sample comprises about 620,000 clones, around a sixth of which are singletons, and 0.09% to 0.095% rests with the top ten. This entry belongs to a study of beta chain features in type 1 diabetes. The receptor was derived from a man younger than 35 in good health. V gene TRBV5-1 combines with J gene TRBJ2-7; 8 nucleotides agree with TRBD1. Sequencing was carried out using naive CD4+ T cells from blood. CDR3: CASNRVQGASYEQYF. Here the CDR3 DNA reads TGCGCCAGCAACAGGGTGCAGGGGGCCTCCTACGAGCAGTACTTC.